The next 20 T cell receptor beta chains were all read from a single sample in a study of read filtering for tumor transcriptome and immune sequencing. The library was built from 400 ng RNA with molecular barcoded adaptors for alpha/delta and beta/gamma chains. TCRdb processed the reads anew with MiXCR; each CDR3 protein has one entry. The table includes around 30,000 distinct CDR3 sequences, about 18% detected once. The source material was a population of CD138-negative cells sorted from bone marrow. The source of these receptors is a donor aged 40 or older with multiple myeloma.

For this clonotype: This sequence is one base from a far larger clone and is likely a read error. The chain links TRBV6-1 to TRBJ2-7, with 7 bases that match TRBD1. The CDR3 is 15 residues long. Germline V gene sequence: CDR1 MNHNS, CDR2 SASEGT. The CDR3 DNA follows: TGTGCCGGCAGCCACGGCTGGGGACAGACCTACGAGCAGTACTTC. Its protein is CAGSHGWGQTYEQYF.

This clonotype has at least ten counts. This chain uses TRBV5-6 with TRBJ1-1, with 10 bases fitting TRBD1. This CDR3 contains 12 residues. The ends lost 0 bases at V and 10 bases at J; junction bases unmatched: 0. The germline V gene has CDR1 SGHDT and CDR2 YYEEEE. The CDR3 loop reads CASSLGQGAAFF. CDR3 bases: TGTGCCAGCAGCTTGGGACAGGGGGCAGCTTTCTTT.

This clonotype was seen only a few times. The gene calls are TRBV24-1 and TRBJ2-3; TRBD2 is a possible D gene (6 bases). The CDR3 has 15 amino acids. V was trimmed by 4 bases and J by 3 bases, leaving 13 bases between them. Germline values: CDR1 KGHDR, CDR2 SFDVKD. In nucleotides, the CDR3 is TGTGCCACCAGTGACGTAGCGGAGAAAACAGATACGCAGTATTTT. It yields the protein CATSDVAEKTDTQYF.

Regarding this clonotype: Sequence at one end of the junction differs from germline and may be a read error. This sequence joins TRBV4-2 and TRBJ2-3; D is undetermined. CDR3 length equals 14 residues. CDR1 and CDR2 (germline): LGHNA, YNFKEQ. Written as DNA, the CDR3 is TGTGCCAACAGCCAAGCTCGATATACAGATACGCAGTATTTT. It translates to CANSQARYTDTQYF.

At least ten counts were recorded for this clonotype. The chain combines TRBV7-9 with TRBJ2-7; no reliable D call. V was cut by 5 bases and J by 0 bases, with 14 bases left in between. The CDR3 sequence is 15 residues long. Germline V CDR1 and CDR2: SEHNR, FQNEAQ (reference sequence). The CDR3 DNA reads TGTGCCAGCAGCCGATCGGCAGAGAGCTCCTACGAGCAGTACTTC. This encodes CASSRSAESSYEQYF.

With regard to this clonotype: This sequence may be a read error, since a much larger clone differs from it by one base. The chain joins TRBV5-1 to TRBJ2-5; D is perhaps TRBD2 (5 bases). Germline V CDR1 and CDR2: SGHRS, YFSETQ. The CDR3 runs 13 residues. The CDR3 coding sequence is TGCGCCAGCAGCTTGAACTGGGGAGAGATCCAGTACTTC. Amino acid sequence: CASSLNWGEIQYF.

This clonotype was picked up many times. The chain links TRBV29-1 to TRBJ1-1; 8 bases fit TRBD1. The J segment lost 8 bases and the V segment lost 7 bases, leaving 12 bases of the junction unmatched. This CDR3 has 13 amino acids. CDR1 SQVTM and CDR2 ANQGSEA come from the germline V gene. The CDR3 sequence is CSGRQGPSPEAFF. Written as DNA, the CDR3 is TGCAGCGGGAGACAGGGGCCCAGTCCCGAAGCTTTCTTT.

The sample holds many counts of this clonotype. This chain connects TRBV28 to TRBJ1-2, with TRBD1 identical over 8 bases. Germline V gene sequence: CDR1 MDHEN, CDR2 SYDVKM. The CDR3 runs to 15 residues. The junction had 6 bases not matched to a gene; V was cut back by 2 bases and J by 4 bases. Here the CDR3 DNA reads TGTGCCAGCAGTTTAGGACCGACAGGGGCCTATGGCTACACCTTC. This codes for CASSLGPTGAYGYTF.

This clonotype occurred many times. This chain uses TRBV29-1 with TRBJ2-2, with D hard to call. The germline V gene encodes CDR1 SQVTM and CDR2 ANQGSEA. CDR3 length: 11 residues. The V end lost 7 bases, the J end lost 7 bases, and 10 bases lay between the germline ends. CDR3 DNA sequence: TGCAGCGCCGAGAAGAGCGGGGAGCTGTTTTTT. This translates into CSAEKSGELFF.

This clonotype was counted many times. CDR3: CASSGGDNINQETQYF. The DNA for the CDR3 is TGTGCCAGCAGCGGAGGGGACAACATCAACCAAGAGACCCAGTACTTC. The chain has TRBV21-1 and TRBJ2-5; TRBD1 is taken as the D call from the table, unchecked against the DNA. TRBV21-1 is reported as a pseudogene. The CDR3 length is 16 residues.

This clonotype came up many times. The chain's CDR3 is CASTKDSMDTEAFF. For the CDR3, the DNA is TGTGCCAGCACGAAAGACTCCATGGACACTGAAGCTTTCTTT. This sequence joins TRBV28 and TRBJ1-1; D ambiguous. The length of the CDR3 is 14 residues. The germline gives CDR1 MDHEN, CDR2 SYDVKM. V was cut by 7 bases and J by 3 bases, with 15 bases left in between.

Notes on this clonotype: A clone one base away is much larger, so this may be a read error. V usage is TRBV18 and J usage is TRBJ2-1, with 7 bases that match TRBD2. This CDR3 has 17 amino acids. Per the germline V gene, CDR1 is KGHSH and CDR2 is LQKENI. CDR3 protein: CASPPPKGGAGYNEQFF. CDR3 nucleotides: TGTGCCAGCCCACCACCGAAGGGAGGGGCCGGCTACAATGAGCAGTTCTTC.

This clonotype was seen many times. The chain recombines TRBV4-1 with TRBJ2-3; TRBD1 matches 10 bases. CDR1 and CDR2 from the germline V gene are MGHRA and YSYEKL. V lost 5 bases and J lost 4; bases outside the gene matches: 6. This CDR3 contains 15 residues. The CDR3 protein is CASSVGTGVPDTQYF. As DNA, the CDR3 is TGCGCCAGCAGCGTTGGGACAGGGGTTCCAGATACGCAGTATTTT.

This clonotype has a count of ten or more. The chain has TRBV28 and TRBJ2-7; TRBD1 is a possible D gene (5 bases). The V end lost 8 bases, the J end lost 3 bases, and 14 bases lay between the germline ends. Germline CDR1 is MDHEN and CDR2 is SYDVKM. The CDR3 spans 13 residues. CDR3 in DNA: TGTGCCAGCCGAAGGGGAAGAGACTACGAGCAGTACTTC. Translating gives CASRRGRDYEQYF.

This clonotype has a count of ten or more. The chain is built from TRBV7-9 and TRBJ2-1; tentatively, D is TRBD2 (5 bases). From germline, CDR1 is SEHNR and CDR2 FQNEAQ (reference sequence). The CDR3 covers 15 residues. V was pared by 7 bases and J by 5 bases, with 18 bases between. CDR3 amino acids: CASKQWRSDNNEQFF. The CDR3 coding sequence is TGTGCCAGCAAACAGTGGAGGTCTGATAACAATGAGCAGTTCTTC.

This clonotype was picked up many times. The chain joins TRBV2 to TRBJ2-3; D perhaps matches TRBD2 (6 bases). The V and J ends lost 8 bases and 8 bases respectively, with 14 bases between them. This CDR3 region has 12 residues. CDR1 SNHLY and CDR2 FYNNEI come from the germline V gene. The CDR3 is CASGGTQGTQYF. The DNA for the CDR3 is TGTGCCAGCGGCGGGACCCAAGGTACGCAGTATTTT.

This clonotype was detected ten times or more. This chain links TRBV20-1 with TRBJ2-5, with 8 bases lining up with TRBD2. CDR1 is DFQATT, CDR2 SNEGSKA, per germline (reference sequence). With V trimmed by 0 bases and J by 2 bases, 5 bases remained unmatched. The CDR3 contains 15 residues. CDR3 sequence: CSARDALAGQETQYF. As DNA, the CDR3 is TGCAGTGCTAGAGATGCGCTAGCGGGTCAAGAGACCCAGTACTTC.

This clonotype is classed as medium-sized. The chain uses TRBV7-2 and TRBJ2-1; no clear D gene. Trimming stripped 1 base from V and 9 bases from J, with 13 bases between. This CDR3 comprises 14 residues. Germline V gene sequence: CDR1 SGHTA, CDR2 FQGNSA. Written as DNA, the CDR3 is TGTGCCAGCAGCTTAGGGAAGCAGTCGCTTGAGCAGTTCTTC. Translation: CASSLGKQSLEQFF.

This clonotype was detected many times. The chain links TRBV27 to TRBJ2-7; TRBD1 matches at 12 bases. Germline CDR1 MNHEY, CDR2 SMNVEV (reference sequence). The CDR3 runs 13 residues. The V and J ends lost 8 bases and 4 bases, in that order; junction bases with no gene match: 3. CDR3 in amino acids: CASGDRGPYEQYF. The CDR3 nucleotides read TGTGCCAGCGGGGACAGGGGGCCTTACGAGCAGTACTTC.

As to this clonotype: One base away lies a much larger clone, so this may be a sequencing read error. The chain uses TRBV6-6 and TRBJ2-7; tentative D call: TRBD1 (6 bases). The V gene's germline CDR1 is MNHNY and CDR2 SVGAGI (reference sequence). The CDR3 spans 14 residues. The DNA for the CDR3 is TGTGTCAGCAGTCCCTACAGGGTTACCTACGAGCAGTACTTC. The encoded protein is CVSSPYRVTYEQYF.